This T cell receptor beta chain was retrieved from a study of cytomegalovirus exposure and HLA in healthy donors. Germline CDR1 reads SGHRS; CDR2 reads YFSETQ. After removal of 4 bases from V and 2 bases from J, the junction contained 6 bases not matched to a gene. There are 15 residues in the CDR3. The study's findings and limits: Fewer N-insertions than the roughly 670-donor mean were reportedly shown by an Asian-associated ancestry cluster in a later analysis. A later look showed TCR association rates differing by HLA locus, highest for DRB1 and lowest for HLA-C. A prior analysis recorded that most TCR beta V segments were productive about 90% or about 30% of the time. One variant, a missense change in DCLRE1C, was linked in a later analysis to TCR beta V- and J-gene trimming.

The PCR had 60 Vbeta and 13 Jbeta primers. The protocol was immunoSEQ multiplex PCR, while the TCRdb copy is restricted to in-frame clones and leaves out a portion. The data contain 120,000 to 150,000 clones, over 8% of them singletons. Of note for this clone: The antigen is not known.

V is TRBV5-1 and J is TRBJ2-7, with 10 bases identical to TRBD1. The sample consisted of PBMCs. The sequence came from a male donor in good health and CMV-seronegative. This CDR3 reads CASSPGQGKPYEQYF. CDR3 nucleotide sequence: TGCGCCAGCAGCCCGGGACAGGGGAAACCCTACGAGCAGTACTTC. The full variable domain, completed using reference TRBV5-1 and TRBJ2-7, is KAGVTQTPRYLIKTRGQQVTLSCSPISGHRSVSWYQQTPGQGLQFLFEYFSETQRNKGNFPGRFSGRQFSNSRSEMNVSTLELGDSALYLCASSPGQGKPYEQYFGPGTRLTVT.